The rows below give T cell receptor beta chains drawn from one sample of a study of blood T cell repertoires in COVID-19. Sequenced by immunoSEQ multiplex PCR; TCRdb stores in-frame clones only, minus some. The data hold about 300,000 clones, with 89% observed a single time. Sequenced sample: peripheral blood. The source of these receptors is a woman aged 25 to 39 with COVID-19, enrolled during active disease. CDR3s include the opening cysteine and the closing phenylalanine or tryptophan. Size is omitted from some rows. Given values are once, few, many or a class for expanded clones.

size,J,V,CDR3
.,TRBJ1-2,TRBV2,CASVVGGNYGYTF
once,TRBJ1-5,TRBV5-1,CASSAGTPNQPQHF
.,TRBJ1-5,TRBV5-1,CASSLSGGNQPQHF
.,TRBJ1-2,TRBV4-1,CASSQATAGRGYTF
.,TRBJ2-7,TRBV6-5,CASSPGQGAYEQYF
.,TRBJ1-1,TRBV5-1,CASYGMNTEAFF
.,TRBJ2-3,TRBV6-2/TRBV6-3,CASSPTSGGRVGTDTQYF
.,TRBJ1-6,TRBV3-1/TRBV3-2,CASSQVPAGDLGSPLHF
.,TRBJ2-5,TRBV6-5,CASSYSRGETQYF
.,TRBJ1-1,TRBV5-1,CASSLVVQPGTEAFF
.,TRBJ1-3,TRBV5-5,CASSLGRRPWTESSGNTIYF
.,TRBJ1-1,TRBV4-1,CASSYTGGTEAFF
.,TRBJ1-1,TRBV19,CASSPQGHTEAFF
.,TRBJ1-6,TRBV18,CASRAGGARNSPLHF
once,TRBJ2-1,TRBV24-1,CATSDFRLAGGPNEQFF
.,TRBJ1-1,TRBV6-2/TRBV6-3,CASSYQGLNTEAFF
.,TRBJ2-7,TRBV6-5,CASIIRTGEFHEQYF
.,TRBJ1-1,TRBV2,CASTQTQNTEAFF
.,TRBJ1-2,TRBV28,CASSKGSSGGSRGYTF
.,TRBJ1-1,TRBV19,CASSIGNREAFF
.,TRBJ2-7,TRBV7-8,CASSLALEDEQYF
.,TRBJ1-5,TRBV18,CASSTGNQPQHF
.,TRBJ1-2,TRBV6-5,CASRPRDLVVGYTF
.,TRBJ2-5,TRBV13,CASSSGLFQETQYF
.,TRBJ1-6,TRBV5-4,CASSFENSPLHF
once,TRBJ1-2,TRBV5-5,CASSSIRTGMDGYTF
.,TRBJ1-2,TRBV27,CASSTWAGDVRRGYGYTF
.,TRBJ2-3,TRBV7-2,CASSITGGSTDTQYF
.,TRBJ1-4,TRBV30,CAWRSGGAGNEKLFF
.,TRBJ1-3,TRBV9,CASSVYRDPGNTIYF
.,TRBJ1-6,TRBV28,CASSYPLWGEYNSPLHF
.,TRBJ1-2,TRBV3-1/TRBV3-2,CASRGAHEGYTF
.,TRBJ1-2,TRBV5-1,CASSLAVVNYGYTF
once,TRBJ1-5,TRBV6-5,CASSRGGGNQPQHF
.,TRBJ2-5,TRBV5-1,CASSLGSGGSQETQYF
.,TRBJ2-5,TRBV4-2,CASSNTQAIQETQYF
.,TRBJ1-2,TRBV2,CASRPDSYGYTF
.,TRBJ1-5,TRBV2,CASSEQGTGISNQPQHF
.,TRBJ1-5,TRBV15,CATSSRGYSNQPQHF
.,TRBJ2-2,TRBV5-1,CASSLQGAPGELFF
.,TRBJ1-1,TRBV11-1,CASKTGSGTEAFF
.,TRBJ2-1,TRBV19,CASSIQMTGEEFF
.,TRBJ2-1,TRBV4-1,CASSQEWTLREQFF
.,TRBJ1-4,TRBV6-5,CASSYSRGPREKLFF